What follows are 24 T cell receptor beta chains derived from one specimen sequenced in a study of CD8+CD57+ T cells in acquired aplastic anemia. For CDR3 and TCR beta VDJ profiling, genomic DNA was the template used. In TCRdb, the reads were re-called with MiXCR into one record per CDR3 protein. The sample yields 200,000 to 250,000 distinct CDR3 sequences, 60% to 80% seen once. An expansion of CD8+CD57+ cells by flow cytometry had been shown in patients chosen for sequencing. Sequencing was carried out using sorted CD4+, CD8+, or CD8+CD57+ T cells (not recorded which) from PBMCs. These receptors originate from a human donor with aplastic anemia.

This clonotype was counted at least ten times. The chain is built from TRBV4-1 and TRBJ2-7; possible D gene TRBD2, 6 bases. Per germline, CDR1 MGHRA and CDR2 YSYEKL. Trimming stripped 1 base from V and 3 bases from J, with 13 bases between. The CDR3 runs to 15 residues. The CDR3 loop reads CASSQVEGAGYEQYF. DNA for the CDR3: TGCGCCAGCAGCCAAGTGGAGGGCGCGGGCTACGAGCAGTACTTC.

This clonotype was seen a handful of times. The rearrangement uses TRBV19 and TRBJ2-7; tentatively, D is TRBD1 (7 bases). Germline CDR1 LNHDA, CDR2 SQIVND (reference sequence). This CDR3 has 14 amino acids. The V and J ends lost 6 bases and 3 bases respectively, with 15 bases between them. For the CDR3, the DNA is TGTGCCAGTAGGGGGCGGGACAGAGACTACGAGCAGTACTTC. It is translated as CASRGRDRDYEQYF.

This clonotype was found once. The V gene is TRBV9, the J gene TRBJ2-7; D is unresolved. This CDR3 contains 13 residues. V was shortened by 3 bases and J by 1 base, with 8 bases between the two germline ends. CDR1 and CDR2 (germline): SGDLS, YYNGEE. This CDR3 is CASSADISYEQYF. CDR3 in DNA: TGTGCCAGCAGCGCCGACATATCCTACGAGCAGTACTTC.

This clonotype was detected many times. This rearrangement joins TRBV4-1 to TRBJ1-2; D gene ambiguous. The length of the CDR3 is 11 residues. V lost 1 base, J lost 10 bases, and 7 bases lay in between. The germline V gene has CDR1 MGHRA and CDR2 YSYEKL. DNA of the CDR3: TGCGCCAGCAGCCAAGGGACCCTCTACACCTTC. Encoded protein: CASSQGTLYTF.

This clonotype was seen repeatedly, ten times or more. The rearrangement links TRBV7-6 to TRBJ2-1, with 8 bases matching TRBD2. With 3 bases clipped from V and 8 bases from J, the junction kept 6 bases outside the gene matches. This CDR3 has 14 amino acids. Germline values: CDR1 SGHVS, CDR2 FNYEAQ. The DNA of the CDR3 is TGTGCCAGCAGCTTTTCGGAGACTAGCGATGAGCAGTTCTTC. It translates to CASSFSETSDEQFF.

This clonotype was found a few times. V and J are TRBV7-6 and TRBJ2-5; 10 bases are shared with TRBD1. This CDR3 is 15 amino acids long. V gave up 5 bases and J gave up 4 bases; unmatched junction bases: 7. CDR1 SGHVS and CDR2 FNYEAQ come from the germline V gene. The CDR3 spells CASSEPGQGRETQYF. Written as DNA, the CDR3 is TGTGCCAGCAGCGAACCGGGACAGGGGAGAGAGACCCAGTACTTC.

The J gene is TRBJ2-2, the V gene TRBV2; TRBD1 matches at 7 bases. Germline CDR1 is SNHLY and CDR2 is FYNNEI. The CDR3 loop spans 14 amino acids. Trimming at V came to 6 bases and at J to 5 bases, leaving 6 bases not matched to a gene. DNA for the CDR3: TGTGCCAGCAGCGGAGGACAGGTGACCGGGGAGCTGTTTTTT. Protein sequence: CASSGGQVTGELFF.

This clonotype occurred a few times. The DNA is left out, because the CDR3 cannot be placed on it with certainty; the CDR3 is given as TCRdb lists it. The J gene is TRBJ2-2, the V gene TRBV9; the D segment call TRBD1 is taken from the table without a DNA check. From its first to its last residue, the CDR3 has 19 amino acids. In germline, CDR1 is SGDLS, CDR2 YYNGEE. The CDR3 here is CASSVADSSYEQYFGELFF.

The chain couples TRBV20-1 to TRBJ2-7; D is ambiguous. Germline V CDR1 and CDR2: DFQATT, SNEGSKA (reference sequence). The V and J ends lost 0 bases and 7 bases respectively, with 10 bases between them. The CDR3 spans 12 residues. The CDR3 sequence: CSARDTAAEQYF. In nucleotides, the CDR3 is TGCAGTGCTAGAGATACAGCTGCAGAGCAGTACTTC.

About this clonotype itself: At one of its ends the junction is not consistent with the germline gene, which may arise from a read error. J is TRBJ2-1 and V is TRBV5-1; TRBD2 matches 9 bases. The length of the CDR3 is 15 residues. Per the germline V gene, CDR1 is SGHRS and CDR2 is YFSETQ. The DNA of the CDR3 is TGTGCCAGCAGCTCCCGGACTAGCGCGCCAAATGAGCAGTTCTTC. Translated: CASSSRTSAPNEQFF.

The chain uses TRBV6-6 and TRBJ1-1; D is possibly TRBD1 (5 bases). Trimming took 7 bases from V and 0 from J, leaving 12 bases between them. CDR3 length: 14 amino acids. CDR1 is MNHNY and CDR2 is SVGAGI in the germline V gene (reference sequence). CDR3 protein: CASTRGRLNTEAFF. For the CDR3, the DNA is TGTGCCAGCACCCGGGGGAGGTTGAACACTGAAGCTTTCTTT.

The chain employs TRBV20-1 and TRBJ1-1, with unresolved D. Germline V gene sequence: CDR1 DFQATT, CDR2 SNEGSKA (reference sequence). There are 11 residues in the CDR3. V lost 3 bases, J lost 5 bases, and 7 bases lay in between. The CDR3 is CSASDGTEAFF. The DNA for the CDR3 is TGCAGTGCTAGCGACGGTACTGAAGCTTTCTTT.

V is TRBV19 and J is TRBJ1-2; 9 positions match TRBD1. Germline CDR1 reads LNHDA; CDR2 reads SQIVND (reference sequence). The CDR3 covers 14 residues. V dropped 7 bases and J dropped 2; count of bases not matched to a gene: 5. The CDR3 nucleotides are TGTGCCAGTACGGACAGGGGTAGAAACTATGGCTACACCTTC. Translated: CASTDRGRNYGYTF.

The chain is built from TRBV24-1 and TRBJ2-3, with D tentatively TRBD2 (5 bases). CDR3 size: 15 residues. The germline V and J ends were trimmed by 1 base and 6 bases, with 13 bases remaining between them. Germline V gene data show CDR1 as KGHDR and CDR2 as SFDVKD. CDR3 amino acids: CATSDFRSLADTQYF. CDR3 nucleotide sequence: TGTGCCACCAGTGATTTTCGTTCCTTAGCGGATACGCAGTATTTT.

The V and J genes are TRBV7-2 and TRBJ1-2; no definite D call. CDR1 is SGHTA and CDR2 is FQGNSA in the germline V gene. The CDR3 is 16 amino acids. Deletions cut 1 base from V and 5 bases from J, with 17 bases between. The CDR3: CASSLGEGSGPYGYTF. DNA for the CDR3: TGTGCCAGCAGCTTAGGAGAGGGATCTGGACCTTATGGCTACACCTTC.

In its sample, this clonotype was seen a few times. The V gene is TRBV20-1, the J gene TRBJ2-6, with D hard to call. Germline V gene lookup returns CDR1 DFQATT and CDR2 SNEGSKA (reference sequence). The CDR3 has 16 amino acids. Deletions cut 1 base from V and 0 bases from J, with 10 bases between. CDR3 residues: CSARALGHSGANVLTF. The CDR3 coding sequence is TGCAGTGCTAGAGCCTTAGGTCACTCTGGGGCCAACGTCCTGACTTTC.

The V and J genes are TRBV5-6 and TRBJ2-3; possible D gene TRBD1, 5 bases. The V end was cut by 0 bases, the J end by 3 bases, with 20 bases between. The CDR3 runs to 18 residues. CDR1 is SGHDT, CDR2 YYEEEE, per germline. In DNA form, the CDR3 reads TGTGCCAGCAGCTTGGGTACCTTTAAGGGGTGGGTAACAGATACGCAGTATTTT. This translates into CASSLGTFKGWVTDTQYF. The full variable domain, in which reference TRBV5-6 and TRBJ2-3 provide the parts outside the CDR3, is DAGVTQSPTHLIKTRGQQVTLRCSPKSGHDTVSWYQQALGQGPQFIFQYYEEEERQRGNFPDRFSGHQFPNYSSELNVNALLLGDSALYLCASSLGTFKGWVTDTQYFGPGTRLTVL.

V gene TRBV10-3 combines with J gene TRBJ1-1; D is possibly TRBD1 (6 bases). Germline CDR1 and CDR2: ENHRY and SYGVKD. The length of the CDR3 is 15 residues. The V end was cut by 5 bases, the J end by 4 bases, with 17 bases between. The DNA for the CDR3 is TGTGCCATCAGTAGTATGGAGAGGGGGTTCACTGAAGCTTTCTTT. Residues: CAISSMERGFTEAFF.

The chain links TRBV12-3 or TRBV12-4 to TRBJ1-1; D is unresolved. Trimming pared 3 bases from V and 7 bases from J, leaving 6 bases between. The CDR3 extends over 11 amino acids. Written as DNA, the CDR3 is TGTGCCAGCAGTTTCAGGAGTGAAGCTTTCTTT. As protein: CASSFRSEAFF.

The V gene is TRBV4-2, the J gene TRBJ1-1; 7 positions match TRBD1. The CDR3 is 13 amino acids. Trimming at V came to 4 bases and at J to 5 bases, leaving 4 bases not matched to a gene. CDR1 and CDR2 (germline): LGHNA, YNFKEQ. The CDR3: CASSLSGGTEAFF. The DNA for the CDR3 is TGTGCCAGCAGCCTATCAGGGGGGACTGAAGCTTTCTTT.

The V and J genes are TRBV7-6 and TRBJ2-1; TRBD2 agrees at 8 bases. The trim removed 2 bases at V and 7 bases at J, leaving 4 bases unmatched. Germline loops: CDR1 SGHVS, CDR2 FNYEAQ. The CDR3 is 14 amino acids. The CDR3 coding sequence is TGTGCCAGCAGCTTAAGCGGGGGAGTAAATGAGCAGTTCTTC. The encoded protein is CASSLSGGVNEQFF.

This clonotype was detected many times. This chain connects TRBV7-9 to TRBJ2-1, with 11 bases that match TRBD1. The CDR3 is 16 residues long. The germline CDR1 and CDR2 sequences are SEHNR and FQNEAQ (reference sequence). V was clipped by 5 bases and J by 3 bases; unmatched bases: 6. The CDR3 DNA reads as TGTGCCAGCAGCCCCTCCGGGACAGGGGGCTACAATGAGCAGTTCTTC. Translating gives CASSPSGTGGYNEQFF.

This clonotype has only a few counts. The rearrangement links TRBV12-3 or TRBV12-4 to TRBJ1-5, with D uncertain. V was pared by 3 bases and J by 9 bases, with 9 bases between. The CDR3 has 12 residues. CDR3 amino acids: CASSFGRVPQHF. CDR3 sequence (DNA): TGTGCCAGCAGTTTTGGTCGCGTGCCCCAGCATTTT.

The gene calls are TRBV7-2 and TRBJ2-7, with D perhaps TRBD1 (5 bases). The CDR3 has 12 residues. The germline gives CDR1 SGHTA, CDR2 FQGNSA. V dropped 6 bases and J dropped 7 bases, with 13 bases sitting between them. In nucleotides, the CDR3 is TGTGCCAGCAGTTTGGGGCCGTGGGAGCAGTACTTC. As protein: CASSLGPWEQYF.